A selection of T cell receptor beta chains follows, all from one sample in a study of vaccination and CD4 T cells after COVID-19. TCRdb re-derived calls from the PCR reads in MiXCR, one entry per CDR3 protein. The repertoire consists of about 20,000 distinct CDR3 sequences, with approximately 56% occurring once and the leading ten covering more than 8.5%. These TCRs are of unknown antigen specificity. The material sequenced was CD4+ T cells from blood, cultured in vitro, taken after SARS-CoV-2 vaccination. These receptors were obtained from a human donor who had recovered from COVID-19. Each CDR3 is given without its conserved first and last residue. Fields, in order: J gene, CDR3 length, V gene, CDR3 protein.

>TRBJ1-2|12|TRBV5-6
ASSPTGEGYGYT
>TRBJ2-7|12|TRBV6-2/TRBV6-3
ASSYWRGGNEQY
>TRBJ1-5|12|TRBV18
ASSPSQGDQPQH
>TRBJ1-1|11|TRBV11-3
ASSGVMNTEAF
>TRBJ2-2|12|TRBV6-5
ASSYSKGQGALF
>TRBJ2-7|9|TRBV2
ASSPYDEQY
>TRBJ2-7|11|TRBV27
ASSFSWGDEQY
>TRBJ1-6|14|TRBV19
ASSQQGSSRNSPLH
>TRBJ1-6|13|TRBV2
ASKRTDSYNSPLH
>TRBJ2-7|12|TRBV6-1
ASRGLAGTYEQY
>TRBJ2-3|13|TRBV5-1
ASSAGRLVTDTQY
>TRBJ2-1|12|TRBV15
ATSREDRANEQF
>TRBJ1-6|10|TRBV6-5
ASSYTGGPLH
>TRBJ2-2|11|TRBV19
ASSSPIDGELF